This TCR beta chain stems from a study of T cells after posttransplantation cyclophosphamide. Study-wide points: Recipient CMV seropositivity and CMV reactivation strongly tracked TRB clonality. Tissue-infiltrating T cells from skin or gut overlapped little with blood T cells. Donor CD8+ memory clones often dominated recipient blood repertoires at later times.

Sequenced by immunoSEQ multiplex PCR; TCRdb stores in-frame clones only, minus some. The data contain around 4,800 clones, about 72% of them singletons. Busulfan-fludarabine conditioning, marrow transplant, and cyclophosphamide on days +3 and +4 were administered. Note on this clone: Its antigen is unknown.

Trimming left V 5 bases short and J 1 base short, with 17 bases between. The CDR3 loop spans 16 amino acids. Germline V gives CDR1 SGHNT, CDR2 YENEEA. The TCR sequence derives from a male patient aged 55 to 69 who received an allogeneic stem cell transplant from an unrelated donor, was CMV-positive, and had acute GVHD only. The graft donor may have contributed some T cells. The chain recombines TRBV11-3 with TRBJ1-2; no reliable D call. This specimen was PBMCs, taken 362 days after allogeneic stem cell transplant with posttransplant cyclophosphamide. In DNA, the CDR3 is TGTGCCAGCAGCCCAAGAGGCGACGGCCTTAACTATGGCTACACCTTC. Its protein is CASSPRGDGLNYGYTF.